The TCR beta chain under discussion was sequenced for a study of PD-1 blockade in classical Hodgkin lymphoma. Whole-study findings and limits: TCR diversity at baseline was reported to be reduced in newly diagnosed patients relative to healthy donors. Whatever underlies the repertoire differences (possibly disease activity or prior therapy) remains undefined.

Note on this clone: Its antigen is unknown. Other nucleotide sequences in the sample specify the same CDR3.

As for time point: newly diagnosed, previously untreated cHL patient sample. From thawed PBMCs, magnetic negative selection was used to isolate the CD8+ T cells. Comparator PBMCs were from newly diagnosed, untreated classical Hodgkin lymphoma. Profiled with immunoSEQ multiplex PCR; TCRdb holds only in-frame clones, not every one. The top ten clones hold under 7% of a sample with around 23,000 clones, 85% to 90% of them seen once. V was pared by 3 bases and J by 2 bases, with 10 bases between. The CDR3 sequence is 14 residues long. Germline lookup yields CDR1 LNHDA and CDR2 SQIVND (reference sequence).

The sequence was collected from a human donor with classical Hodgkin lymphoma. Sequenced material: CD8+ T cells from blood. This sequence joins TRBV19 and TRBJ1-2; D is ambiguous. CDR3 amino acids: CASSIPAGNYGYTF. The DNA for the CDR3 is TGTGCCAGTAGTATCCCGGCAGGAAACTATGGCTACACCTTC.